The 10 T cell receptor beta chains below all came from one sample that was sequenced in a study of blood T cell repertoires in COVID-19. TCRdb keeps only in-frame clones here, not all; method: immunoSEQ multiplex PCR. The sample has 150,000 to 200,000 clones; 80% to 90% are singletons. The sequenced sample consisted of peripheral blood. The receptors stem from a man between 60 and 70 years old with acute or convalescent COVID-19.

The gene calls are TRBV6-5 and TRBJ2-7; D is undetermined. The ends were cut back, 7 bases at V and 4 bases at J, with 20 bases in the middle. This CDR3 spans 15 amino acids. Germline CDR1 is MNHEY and CDR2 is SVGAGI. CDR3 region: CASTTGGGSGYEQYF. The CDR3 DNA follows: TGTGCCAGCACCACGGGTGGCGGTTCCGGTTACGAGCAGTACTTC.

This chain connects TRBV28 to TRBJ2-3; D may be TRBD2 (6 bases). This CDR3 is 16 amino acids long. Trimming cost V 5 bases and J 5 bases, with 20 bases left between them. From germline, CDR1 is MDHEN and CDR2 SYDVKM. In DNA form, the CDR3 reads TGTGCCAGCAGTGCCGTGGGGGGTCCCTCACAAGATACGCAGTATTTT. Translated, it gives CASSAVGGPSQDTQYF.

This clone was observed a few times. The rearrangement joins TRBV5-4 to TRBJ1-2; D uncertain. V shed 5 bases and J shed 0 bases, with 11 bases lying between them. The CDR3 is made up of 14 amino acids. Germline V CDR1 and CDR2: SGHNT, YYREEE (reference sequence). CDR3 protein: CASSSMGANYGYTF. The CDR3 coding sequence is TGTGCCAGCAGTTCGATGGGCGCTAACTATGGCTACACCTTC.

The V and J genes are TRBV19 and TRBJ2-4, with 8 positions matching TRBD2. CDR3 length equals 15 residues. The germline CDR1 and CDR2 sequences are LNHDA and SQIVND (reference sequence). The ends lost 5 bases at V and 8 bases at J; junction bases unmatched: 11. CDR3 amino acids: CASSPRGHGGDIQYF. The CDR3 DNA is TGTGCCAGTAGTCCGAGAGGCCACGGGGGGGACATTCAGTACTTC.

The chain carries TRBV4-1 and TRBJ1-5; TRBD1 might be the D (6 bases). The CDR3 is 14 amino acids. Trimming took 3 bases from V and 5 from J, leaving 11 bases between them. Per the germline V gene, CDR1 is MGHRA and CDR2 is YSYEKL. In DNA form, the CDR3 reads TGCGCCAGCAGCCACCCGACAGGTGATCAGCCCCAGCATTTT. Translated: CASSHPTGDQPQHF.

The J gene is TRBJ1-1, the V gene TRBV28; D is unresolved. CDR3 length: 14 residues. Germline V gives CDR1 MDHEN, CDR2 SYDVKM. Trimming removed 2 bases at V and 1 base at J, with 8 bases between. The CDR3 DNA follows: TGTGCCAGCAGTTTAATTTGGGCGAACACTGAAGCTTTCTTT. Amino acids: CASSLIWANTEAFF.

This clone was counted a few times. The CDR3 DNA follows: TGTGCCAGCTCACCACCTTCCATTTCCTACAATGAGCAGTTCTTC. Translation gives CASSPPSISYNEQFF. The chain recombines TRBV18 with TRBJ2-1; D unclear. The V end was cut by 0 bases, the J end by 1 base, with 7 bases between. From germline, CDR1 is KGHSH and CDR2 LQKENI. There are 15 residues in the CDR3.

The chain uses TRBV5-1 and TRBJ1-1, with a weak D call TRBD1 (6 bases). Germline CDR1 is SGHRS and CDR2 is YFSETQ. V shed 3 bases and J shed 1 base, with 10 bases lying between them. The CDR3 contains 14 residues. As DNA, the CDR3 is TGCGCCAGCAGCTGGACAGCGTCGAACACTGAAGCTTTCTTT. Translating gives CASSWTASNTEAFF.

This clone was seen more than once but under ten times. J is TRBJ1-2 and V is TRBV28, with D tentatively TRBD1 (6 bases). The V gene's germline CDR1 is MDHEN and CDR2 SYDVKM. The V end was cut by 6 bases, the J end by 5 bases, with 19 bases between. This CDR3 is 15 amino acids long. Here the CDR3 DNA reads TGTGCCAGCAGCTCCGCGGGGGGGCAGAGGTATGGCTACACCTTC. It encodes CASSSAGGQRYGYTF.

The chain links TRBV5-4 to TRBJ2-3; TRBD2 agrees at 7 bases. V was clipped by 5 bases and J by 6 bases; unmatched bases: 12. The CDR3 is made up of 15 amino acids. CDR1 SGHNT and CDR2 YYREEE come from the germline V gene (reference sequence). This chain's CDR3 is CASRNRGAGEDTQYF. The CDR3 DNA follows: TGTGCCAGCAGAAACCGCGGGGCGGGAGAGGATACGCAGTATTTT. Complete variable domain (other parts from reference TRBV5-4 and TRBJ2-3): ETGVTQSPTHLIKTRGQQVTLRCSSQSGHNTVSWYQQALGQGPQFIFQYYREEENGRGNFPPRFSGLQFPNYSSELNVNALELDDSALYLCASRNRGAGEDTQYFGPGTRLTVL.